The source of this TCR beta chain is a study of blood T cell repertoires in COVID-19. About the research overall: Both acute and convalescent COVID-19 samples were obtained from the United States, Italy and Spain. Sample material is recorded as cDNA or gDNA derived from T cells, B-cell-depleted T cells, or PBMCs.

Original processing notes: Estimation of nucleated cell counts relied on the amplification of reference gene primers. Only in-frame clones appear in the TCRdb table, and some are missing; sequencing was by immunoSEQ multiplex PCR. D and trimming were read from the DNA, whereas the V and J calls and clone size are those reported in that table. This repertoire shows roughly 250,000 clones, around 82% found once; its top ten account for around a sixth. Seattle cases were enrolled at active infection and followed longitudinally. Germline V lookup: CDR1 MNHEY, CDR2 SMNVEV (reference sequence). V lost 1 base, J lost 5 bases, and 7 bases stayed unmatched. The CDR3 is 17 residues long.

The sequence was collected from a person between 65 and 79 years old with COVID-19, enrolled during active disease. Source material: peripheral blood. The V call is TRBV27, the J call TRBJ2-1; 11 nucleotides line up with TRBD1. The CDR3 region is CASSLYGQGARNNEQFF. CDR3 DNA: TGTGCCAGCAGTTTATACGGACAGGGGGCGCGGAACAATGAGCAGTTCTTC.